These 4 T cell receptor beta chains were sequenced from one sample in a study of spatial heterogeneity in lung cancer. TCRdb analysed the 5' RACE reads with MiXCR anew, one entry per CDR3 protein. The data show tens of thousands of distinct CDR3 sequences, with approximately 12% seen just once and 35% to 45% held by the top ten. Time point: sample taken at primary tumor resection. Sequences were derived from PBMCs, sampled at surgery. The receptors come from a male donor with early-stage non-small cell lung cancer.

This clonotype came up many times. This rearrangement joins TRBV29-1 to TRBJ2-3; D is uncertain. Deletions cut 4 bases from V and 7 bases from J, with 15 bases between. CDR1 SQVTM and CDR2 ANQGSEA come from the germline V gene. The CDR3 consists of 13 residues. As DNA, the CDR3 is TGCAGCGTTGTGGGTCTCCAAGCAAATACGCAGTATTTT. Translated: CSVVGLQANTQYF.

On this clonotype itself: One junction end does not reproduce the germline sequence, and a read error may be involved. V is TRBV6-2 or TRBV6-3 and J is TRBJ2-3; D remains ambiguous. This CDR3 contains 11 residues. CDR1 MNHEY and CDR2 SVGEGT come from the germline V gene. This CDR3 reads CASSYMAAWNF. CDR3 DNA: TGTGCCAGCAGTTACATGGCGGCATGGAATTTT.

V usage is TRBV4-1 and J usage is TRBJ2-7; TRBD2 matches 15 bases. V was clipped by 1 base and J by 5 bases; unmatched bases: 9. The germline gives CDR1 MGHRA, CDR2 YSYEKL. The CDR3 loop spans 18 amino acids. CDR3 coding DNA: TGCGCCAGCAGCCAAGGAACCTACGGACTAGCGGGGGGGCACGAGCAGTACTTC. Translation: CASSQGTYGLAGGHEQYF.

The rearrangement joins TRBV7-2 to TRBJ2-2; 9 nucleotides match TRBD1. Germline CDR1 SGHTA, CDR2 FQGNSA. This CDR3 has 16 residues. V shed 4 bases and J 5 bases; nucleotides not matched to a gene: 8. CDR3 nucleotides: TGTGCCAGCAGCTATAATTCCGGGACAGGGACCGGGGAGCTGTTTTTT. Translation: CASSYNSGTGTGELFF.